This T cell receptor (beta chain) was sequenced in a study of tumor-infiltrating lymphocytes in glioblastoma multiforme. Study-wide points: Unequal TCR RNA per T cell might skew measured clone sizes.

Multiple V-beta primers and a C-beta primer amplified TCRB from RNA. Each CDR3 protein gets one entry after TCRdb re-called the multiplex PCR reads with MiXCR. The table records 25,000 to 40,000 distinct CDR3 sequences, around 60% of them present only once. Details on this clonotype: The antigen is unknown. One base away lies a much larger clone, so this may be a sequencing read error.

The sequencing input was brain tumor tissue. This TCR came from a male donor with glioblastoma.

The CDR3 DNA is TGTGCCAGCAGTAAAAGGGGGTTCGATCAGTACTTC. Translated: CASSKRGFDQYF. The chain is built from TRBV28 and TRBJ2-7; TRBD1 is a possible D gene (6 bases). CDR3 length: 12 residues. The V gene's germline CDR1 is MDHEN and CDR2 SYDVKM. V lost 5 bases and J 10 bases, leaving 15 bases between the germline ends.